The clone carrying this TCR beta chain has a single count. Its antigen remains unknown. These data originate in a study of Graves' ophthalmopathy and Graves' hyperthyroidism. Trimming took off 6 bases at V and 4 bases at J, with 15 bases between the two ends. The CDR3 loop spans 14 amino acids. Germline CDR1 and CDR2: SNHLY and FYNNEI. Study-wide points: Most clonotypes expanded in thyroid above 0.001 frequency were present in blood too. A model of 13 signatures distinguished ophthalmopathy from stable hyperthyroidism at under 90% sensitivity and 70% to 84% specificity.

RNA transcripts served as template for amplifying TCR beta CDR3 sequences. HTBI primers primed a first-round RT-PCR, and a second-round multiplex PCR followed. TCRdb re-called the multiplex PCR reads through MiXCR, storing one row per CDR3 protein. The sample has tens of thousands of distinct CDR3 sequences, approximately 45% seen once. The source of this sequence is an adult woman with Graves' ophthalmopathy. The chain joins TRBV2 to TRBJ1-2; possibly TRBD1 for D (5 bases). Sequenced: peripheral blood. The CDR3 region has the DNA TGTGCCAGCAGGGCCGGGACCCAGACCTATGGCTACACCTTC. Translation gives CASRAGTQTYGYTF.